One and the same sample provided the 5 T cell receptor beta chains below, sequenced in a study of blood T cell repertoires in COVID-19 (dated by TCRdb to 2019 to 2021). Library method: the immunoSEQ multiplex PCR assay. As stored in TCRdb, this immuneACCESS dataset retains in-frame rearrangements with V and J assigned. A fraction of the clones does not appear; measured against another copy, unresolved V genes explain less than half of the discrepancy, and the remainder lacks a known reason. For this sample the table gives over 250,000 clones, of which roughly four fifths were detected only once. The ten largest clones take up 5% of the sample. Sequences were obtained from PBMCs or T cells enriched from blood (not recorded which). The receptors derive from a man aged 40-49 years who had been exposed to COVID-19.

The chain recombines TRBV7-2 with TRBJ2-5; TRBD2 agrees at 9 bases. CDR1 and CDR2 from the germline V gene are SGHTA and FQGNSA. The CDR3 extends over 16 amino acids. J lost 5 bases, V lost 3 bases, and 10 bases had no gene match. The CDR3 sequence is CASSFSRLAGGETQYF. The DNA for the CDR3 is TGTGCCAGCAGCTTTAGTAGGTTGGCGGGAGGGGAGACCCAGTACTTC.

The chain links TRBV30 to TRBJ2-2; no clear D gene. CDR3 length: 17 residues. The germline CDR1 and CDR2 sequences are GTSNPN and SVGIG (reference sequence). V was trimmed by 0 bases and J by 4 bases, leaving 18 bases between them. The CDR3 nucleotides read TGTGCCTGGAGTGTGGGCCACGCGTCGTTATCCACCGGGGAGCTGTTTTTT. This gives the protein CAWSVGHASLSTGELFF.

The CDR3 DNA follows: TGTGCCAGCAGCGTAGGGCCAGGGGCAGCCAATCAGCCCCAGCATTTT. Translating gives CASSVGPGAANQPQHF. This chain joins TRBV9 and TRBJ1-5; possible D gene TRBD1, 6 bases. The ends were cut back, 0 bases at V and 3 bases at J, with 13 bases in the middle. Germline V gene lookup returns CDR1 SGDLS and CDR2 YYNGEE. This CDR3 has 16 residues.

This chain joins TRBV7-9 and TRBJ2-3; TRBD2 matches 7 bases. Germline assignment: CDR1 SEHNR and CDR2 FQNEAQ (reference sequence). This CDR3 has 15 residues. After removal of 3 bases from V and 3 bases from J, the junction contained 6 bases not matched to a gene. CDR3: CASSLWGGETDTQYF. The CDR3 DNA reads TGTGCCAGCAGCTTGTGGGGAGGGGAAACAGATACGCAGTATTTT.

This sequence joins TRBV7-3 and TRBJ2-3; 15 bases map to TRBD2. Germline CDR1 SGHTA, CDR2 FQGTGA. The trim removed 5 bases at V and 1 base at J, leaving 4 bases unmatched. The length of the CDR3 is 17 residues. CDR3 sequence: CASSRTSGRVGTDTQYF. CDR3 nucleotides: TGTGCCAGCAGCCGGACTAGCGGGAGGGTGGGCACAGATACGCAGTATTTT. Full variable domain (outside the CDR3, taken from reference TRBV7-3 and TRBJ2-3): GAGVSQTPSNKVTEKGKYVELRCDPISGHTALYWYRQSLGQGPEFLIYFQGTGAADDSGLPNDRFFAVRPEGSVSTLKIQRTERGDSAVYLCASSRTSGRVGTDTQYFGPGTRLTVL.